This entry features one T cell receptor (beta chain) sequence. With 2 bases removed from V and 15 bases from J, the gap between germline ends came to 20 bases. Germline V lookup: CDR1 MNHEY, CDR2 SMNVEV (reference sequence). The CDR3 is 14 amino acids. This sample was included in a study of blood T cell repertoires in COVID-19. Only in-frame clones appear in the TCRdb table, and some are missing; sequencing was by immunoSEQ multiplex PCR. Of 60,000 to 75,000 clones listed, more than 55% are singletons. Exposed enrollees encountered a COVID-19 case at some point within 2 weeks before study entry. The source material was PBMCs or T cells enriched from blood (not recorded which). The rearrangement links TRBV27 to TRBJ2-1, with D possibly being TRBD2 (7 bases). The sequence was obtained from a woman in her fifties or sixties who had been exposed to COVID-19. CDR3 nucleotides: TGTGCCAGCAGTTTAGAGGCGGGGAGGGGGACCGCGTTCTTC. Protein sequence: CASSLEAGRGTAFF.